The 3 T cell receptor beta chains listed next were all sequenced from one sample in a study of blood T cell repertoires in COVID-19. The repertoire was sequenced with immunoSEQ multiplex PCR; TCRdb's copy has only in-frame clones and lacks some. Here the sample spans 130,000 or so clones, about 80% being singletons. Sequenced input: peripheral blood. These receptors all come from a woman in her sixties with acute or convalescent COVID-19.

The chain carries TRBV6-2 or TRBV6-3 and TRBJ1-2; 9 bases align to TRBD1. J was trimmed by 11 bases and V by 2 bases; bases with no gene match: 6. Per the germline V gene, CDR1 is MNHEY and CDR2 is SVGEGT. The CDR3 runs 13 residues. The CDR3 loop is CASSYGTGISYTF. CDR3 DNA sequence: TGTGCCAGCAGTTACGGGACAGGGATATCTTACACCTTC.

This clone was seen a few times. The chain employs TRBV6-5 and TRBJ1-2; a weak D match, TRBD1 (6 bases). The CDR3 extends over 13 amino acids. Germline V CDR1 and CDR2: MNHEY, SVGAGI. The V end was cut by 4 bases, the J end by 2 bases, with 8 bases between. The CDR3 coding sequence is TGTGCCAGCAGTTCAGGGGCCAACTATGGCTACACCTTC. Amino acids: CASSSGANYGYTF.

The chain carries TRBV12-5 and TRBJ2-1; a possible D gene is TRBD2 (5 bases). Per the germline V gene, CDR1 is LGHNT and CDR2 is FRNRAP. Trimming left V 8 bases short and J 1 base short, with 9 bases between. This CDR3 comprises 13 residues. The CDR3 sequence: CASCAGSYNEQFF. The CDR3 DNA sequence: TGTGCTAGTTGCGCGGGTTCCTACAATGAGCAGTTCTTC.